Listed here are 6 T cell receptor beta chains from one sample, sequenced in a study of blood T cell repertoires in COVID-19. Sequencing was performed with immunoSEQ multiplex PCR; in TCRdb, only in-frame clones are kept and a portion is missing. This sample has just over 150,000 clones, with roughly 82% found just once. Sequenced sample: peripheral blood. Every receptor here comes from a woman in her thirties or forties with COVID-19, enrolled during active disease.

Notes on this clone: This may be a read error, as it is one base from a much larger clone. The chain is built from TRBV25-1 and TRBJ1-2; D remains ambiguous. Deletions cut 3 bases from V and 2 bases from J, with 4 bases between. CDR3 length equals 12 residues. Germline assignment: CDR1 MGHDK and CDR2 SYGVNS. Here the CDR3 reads CASSDRNYGYTF. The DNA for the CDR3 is TGTGCCAGCAGTGACAGGAACTATGGCTACACCTTC.

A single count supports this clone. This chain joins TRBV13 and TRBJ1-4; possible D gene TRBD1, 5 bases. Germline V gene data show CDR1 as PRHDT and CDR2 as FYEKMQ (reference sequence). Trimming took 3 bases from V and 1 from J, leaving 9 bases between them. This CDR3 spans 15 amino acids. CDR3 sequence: CASSFQGLTNEKLFF. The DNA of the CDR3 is TGTGCCAGCAGCTTTCAGGGTTTAACTAATGAAAAACTGTTTTTT.

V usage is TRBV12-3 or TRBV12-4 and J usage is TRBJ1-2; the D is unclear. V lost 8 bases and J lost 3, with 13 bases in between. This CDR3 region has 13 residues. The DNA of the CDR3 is TGTGCCAGCTGTCGCCTCGAGGACTATGGCTACACCTTC. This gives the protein CASCRLEDYGYTF.

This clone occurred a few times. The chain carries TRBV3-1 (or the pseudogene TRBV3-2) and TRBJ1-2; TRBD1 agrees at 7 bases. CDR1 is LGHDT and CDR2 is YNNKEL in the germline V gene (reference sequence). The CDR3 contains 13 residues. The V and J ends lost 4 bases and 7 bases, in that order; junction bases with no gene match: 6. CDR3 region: CASSLQQGGGYTF. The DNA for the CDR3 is TGTGCCAGCAGCCTCCAGCAGGGGGGTGGCTACACCTTC.

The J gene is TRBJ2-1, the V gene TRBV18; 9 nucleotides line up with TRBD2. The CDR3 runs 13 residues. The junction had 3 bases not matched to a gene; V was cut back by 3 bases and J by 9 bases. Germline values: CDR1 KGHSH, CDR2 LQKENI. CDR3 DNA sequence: TGTGCCAGCTCACCTTATAGCGGGAGTGAGCAGTTCTTC. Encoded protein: CASSPYSGSEQFF.

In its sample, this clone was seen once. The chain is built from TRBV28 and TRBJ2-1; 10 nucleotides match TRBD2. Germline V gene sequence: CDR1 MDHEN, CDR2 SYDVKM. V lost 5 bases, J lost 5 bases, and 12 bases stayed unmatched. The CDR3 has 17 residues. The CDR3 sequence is CASSLTTAGGWDNEQFF. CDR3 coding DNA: TGTGCCAGCAGTCTCACCACAGCGGGAGGGTGGGACAATGAGCAGTTCTTC.